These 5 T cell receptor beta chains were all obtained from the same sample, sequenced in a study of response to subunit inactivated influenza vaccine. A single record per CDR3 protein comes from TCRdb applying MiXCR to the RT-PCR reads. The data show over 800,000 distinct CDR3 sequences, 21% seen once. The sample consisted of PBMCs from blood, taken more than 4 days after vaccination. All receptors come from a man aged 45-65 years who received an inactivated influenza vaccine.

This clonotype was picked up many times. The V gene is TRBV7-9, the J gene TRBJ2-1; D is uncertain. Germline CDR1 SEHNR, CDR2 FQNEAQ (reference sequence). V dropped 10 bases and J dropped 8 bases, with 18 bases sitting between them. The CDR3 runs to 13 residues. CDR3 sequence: CATRTASGHEQFF. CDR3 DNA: TGTGCCACCAGAACGGCTAGTGGTCATGAGCAGTTCTTC.

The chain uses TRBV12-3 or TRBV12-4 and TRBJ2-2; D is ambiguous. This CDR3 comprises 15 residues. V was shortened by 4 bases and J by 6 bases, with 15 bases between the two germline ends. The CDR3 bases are TGTGCCAGCAGTTCCAATTGGGGTGGTGCCGGGGAGCTGTTTTTT. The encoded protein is CASSSNWGGAGELFF.

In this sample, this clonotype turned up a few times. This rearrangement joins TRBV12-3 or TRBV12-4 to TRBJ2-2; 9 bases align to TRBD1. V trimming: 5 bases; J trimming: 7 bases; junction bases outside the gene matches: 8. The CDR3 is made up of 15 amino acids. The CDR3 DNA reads TGTGCCAGCAGTCTCCGGACAGGGGTTGGCGGGGAGCTGTTTTTT. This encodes CASSLRTGVGGELFF.

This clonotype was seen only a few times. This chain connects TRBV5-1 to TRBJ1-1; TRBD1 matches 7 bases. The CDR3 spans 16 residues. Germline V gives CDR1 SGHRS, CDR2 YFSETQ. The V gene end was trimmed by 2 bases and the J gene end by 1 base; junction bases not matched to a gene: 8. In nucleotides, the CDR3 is TGCGCCAGCAGCTTCACCACAGGGGAAGGGAACACTGAAGCTTTCTTT. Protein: CASSFTTGEGNTEAFF.

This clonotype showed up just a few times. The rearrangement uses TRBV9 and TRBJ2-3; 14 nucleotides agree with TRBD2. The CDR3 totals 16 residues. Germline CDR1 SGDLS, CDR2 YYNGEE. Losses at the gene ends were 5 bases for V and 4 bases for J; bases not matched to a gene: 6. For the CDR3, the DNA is TGTGCCAGCAGGGTGACTAGCGGGGGGGCCTCAGATACGCAGTATTTT. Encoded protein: CASRVTSGGASDTQYF.